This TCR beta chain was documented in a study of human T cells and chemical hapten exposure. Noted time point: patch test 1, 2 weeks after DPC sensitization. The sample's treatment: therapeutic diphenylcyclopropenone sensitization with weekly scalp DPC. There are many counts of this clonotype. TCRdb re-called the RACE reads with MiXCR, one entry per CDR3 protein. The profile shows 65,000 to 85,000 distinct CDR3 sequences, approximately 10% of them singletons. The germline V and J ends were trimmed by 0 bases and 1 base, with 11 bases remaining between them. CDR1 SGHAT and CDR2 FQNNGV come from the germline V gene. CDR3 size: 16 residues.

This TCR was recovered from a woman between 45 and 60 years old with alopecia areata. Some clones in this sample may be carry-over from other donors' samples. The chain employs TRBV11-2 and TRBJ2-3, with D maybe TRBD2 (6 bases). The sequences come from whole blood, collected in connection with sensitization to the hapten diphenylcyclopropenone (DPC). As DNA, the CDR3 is TGTGCCAGCAGCTTAGAGGCGGGGACGCGCACAGATACGCAGTATTTT. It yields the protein CASSLEAGTRTDTQYF.